This T cell receptor beta chain was sequenced during a study of shared T cell receptors in the human thymus. There are 18 residues in the CDR3. V lost 3 bases, J lost 5 bases, and 11 bases stayed unmatched. CDR1 SGHRS and CDR2 YFSETQ come from the germline V gene. Here immunoSEQ multiplex PCR was the method, and the copy in TCRdb shows in-frame clones only, minus some. The table has roughly 550,000 clones, more than 75% seen once. The same sample was also studied in work on human thymus T cells. That study adds: The study used thymus tissue resected during corrective heart surgery.

The sample comprised thymocytes. This TCR was sampled from a boy under two years old with a congenital heart defect. V gene TRBV5-1 combines with J gene TRBJ2-3, with TRBD2 identical over 14 bases. The CDR3 here is CASSSGTSGSPRGDTQYF. The CDR3 DNA reads as TGCGCCAGCAGCTCAGGGACTAGCGGGAGTCCACGCGGAGATACGCAGTATTTT.